This TCR beta chain was obtained from a study of T-cell memory formation after mild COVID-19. TCRdb ran MiXCR on the 5' RACE reads and lists one entry per CDR3 protein. The data contain 150,000 to 200,000 distinct CDR3 sequences, about 15% of them singletons. Comments on this clonotype: The antigen remains unidentified.

General study findings and limits: Clones that got smaller from day 15 to 85 had even CD4/CD8, while clones growing later tipped toward CD4+. The pre-infection memory compartment contained some responding clones, suggesting cross-reactive memory joined.

This CDR3 is 14 amino acids long. Between the trimmed V and J ends, which lost 3 bases and 8 bases, there was a span of 14 bases. Germline V lookup: CDR1 LNHDA, CDR2 SQIVND (reference sequence). The gene calls are TRBV19 and TRBJ2-1, with a weak D call TRBD2 (6 bases). The sequenced sample was PBMCs or a T cell subset sorted from them (not recorded which). The clonotype was recovered from an adult woman who had mild COVID-19 (a few samples of this study predate the infection). Cell type and time point are not known. CDR3 coding DNA: TGTGCCAGTAGTATGGGACTGTTTGCGGATGAGCAGTTCTTC. Encoded protein: CASSMGLFADEQFF.